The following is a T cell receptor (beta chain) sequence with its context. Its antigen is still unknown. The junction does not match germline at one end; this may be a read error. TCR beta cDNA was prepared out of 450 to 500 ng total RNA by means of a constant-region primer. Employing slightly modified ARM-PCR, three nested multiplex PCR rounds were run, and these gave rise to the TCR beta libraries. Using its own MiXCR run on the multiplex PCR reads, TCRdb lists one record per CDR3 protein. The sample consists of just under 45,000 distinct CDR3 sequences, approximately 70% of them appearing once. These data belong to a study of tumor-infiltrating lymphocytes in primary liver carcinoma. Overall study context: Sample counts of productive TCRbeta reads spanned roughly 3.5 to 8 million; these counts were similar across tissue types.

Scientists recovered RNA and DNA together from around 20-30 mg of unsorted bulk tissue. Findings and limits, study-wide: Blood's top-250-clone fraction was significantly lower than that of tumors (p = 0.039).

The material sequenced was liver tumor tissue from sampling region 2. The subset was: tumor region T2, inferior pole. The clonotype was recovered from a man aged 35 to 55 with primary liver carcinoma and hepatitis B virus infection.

The DNA for the CDR3 is TGTGCCACCTGTGATTTGCCCGGTCAGGGAACAGATTCGCAGTATTTT. It translates to CATCDLPGQGTDSQYF. The chain has TRBV24-1 and TRBJ2-3; D is possibly TRBD1 (5 bases). CDR1 and CDR2 from the germline V gene are KGHDR and SFDVKD. CDR3 size: 16 residues.